These T cell receptor beta chains were read from a single sample in a study of T cell changes during pregnancy in multiple sclerosis. TCRdb keeps only in-frame clones here, not all; method: immunoSEQ multiplex PCR. This table holds 90,000 to 120,000 clones, just under 95% found once. The sequenced sample was peripheral blood, obtained in the third trimester of pregnancy. These receptor sequences come from a female donor in good health, enrolled as a control in a pregnancy study. Both conserved end residues are part of each CDR3. The D gene is left open where the match is weak. Only part of the rows carry a size: once, few, many, or a class if the clone is expanded.

TRBD1 | TRBJ2-2 | . | TRBV4-3 | CASSQKDRGVAGELFF | TGCGCCAGCAGCCAGAAGGACAGGGGAGTAGCCGGGGAGCTGTTTTTT
TRBD2 | TRBJ2-1 | . | TRBV6-5 | CASSPTSGGASEQFF | TGTGCCAGCAGCCCTACTAGCGGGGGGGCGTCTGAGCAGTTCTTC
TRBD1 | TRBJ1-4 | . | TRBV6-4 | CASSQGGLANEKLFF | TGTGCCAGCAGTCAAGGGGGCCTGGCTAATGAAAAACTGTTTTTT
TRBD1 | TRBJ2-1 | . | TRBV5-6 | CASSFGQVNEQFF | TGTGCCAGCAGCTTCGGACAGGTGAATGAGCAGTTCTTC
TRBD1 | TRBJ1-1 | once | TRBV19 | CASSLHAPGQGGIEAFF | TGTGCCAGTAGTTTACACGCACCGGGACAGGGGGGAATTGAAGCTTTCTTT
. | TRBJ2-5 | . | TRBV7-9 | CASSFGTVWETQYF | TGTGCCAGCAGCTTCGGCACAGTGTGGGAGACCCAGTACTTC
. | TRBJ2-7 | . | TRBV5-1 | CASSSGDYEQYF | TGCGCCAGCAGCTCTGGAGACTACGAGCAGTACTTC
TRBD1 | TRBJ1-2 | . | TRBV10-3 | CAISESGQGKLGYTF | TGTGCCATCAGTGAGTCGGGACAGGGGAAATTAGGCTACACCTTC
. | TRBJ2-7 | . | TRBV15 | CATSRDRAAGEQYF | TGTGCCACCAGCAGAGACAGGGCCGCTGGCGAGCAGTACTTC
. | TRBJ1-2 | . | TRBV29-1 | CSVEVQRRNYGYTF | TGCAGCGTTGAAGTTCAGCGGAGGAACTATGGCTACACCTTC
TRBD1 | TRBJ1-1 | . | TRBV12-5 | CASGLEGQEAFF | TGTGCTAGTGGTTTGGAGGGACAGGAAGCTTTCTTT
. | TRBJ2-3 | . | TRBV11-1 | CASSSRLGQAGGPTDTQYF | TGTGCCAGCAGCTCACGTCTCGGACAGGCGGGGGGACCCACAGATACGCAGTATTTT
. | TRBJ2-7 | . | TRBV28 | CASSLTYEQYF | TGTGCCAGCAGTCTTACCTACGAGCAGTACTTC
. | TRBJ1-2 | once | TRBV29-1 | CSAHRTNYGYTF | TGCAGCGCCCACAGGACTAACTATGGCTACACCTTC
. | TRBJ2-2 | . | TRBV19 | CASSPEFSGNGELFF | TGTGCCAGTAGTCCCGAGTTCTCGGGGAACGGGGAGCTGTTTTTT